The sequence of this T cell receptor (beta chain) was determined in a study of CD8 T cells in ankylosing spondylitis. Many counts were recorded for this clonotype. Its specificity is unknown. The CDR3 has 13 amino acids. Germline V gene sequence: CDR1 MNHEY, CDR2 SMNVEV (reference sequence). Trimming left V 8 bases short and J 1 base short, with 9 bases between. Whole-study findings and limits: Within matched ankylosing spondylitis synovial fluid, disease-linked clones were reportedly significantly enriched. Blood from ankylosing spondylitis patients appeared to carry a characteristic eight-variant TCR beta motif.

TCRdb ran MiXCR on the 5' RACE reads and lists one entry per CDR3 protein. The repertoire has a few hundred thousand distinct CDR3 sequences, 20% to 25% of them found once; the top ten carry around 12%. The rearrangement joins TRBV27 to TRBJ1-5; D ambiguous. The sample consisted of blood, either unsorted or a sorted T cell fraction (not recorded which). This TCR was sampled from a male donor with ankylosing spondylitis or in good health (not recorded which). Written as DNA, the CDR3 is TGTGCCAGCCGTCTCTGGAGCAATCAGCCCCAGCATTTT. Translated, it gives CASRLWSNQPQHF.